These 15 T cell receptor beta chains were all obtained from the same sample, sequenced in a study of blood T cell repertoires in COVID-19. Some clones are missing from TCRdb's copy, which holds only in-frame ones; the method was immunoSEQ multiplex PCR. The sample consists of about 530,000 clones, roughly 89% of them appearing once. Sequencing used peripheral blood. The receptors originated from a woman in her fifties or sixties with COVID-19, enrolled during active disease.

This chain uses TRBV2 with TRBJ2-5; TRBD1 matches at 8 bases. The J segment lost 2 bases and the V segment lost 11 bases, leaving 7 bases of the junction unmatched. The germline V gene has CDR1 SNHLY and CDR2 FYNNEI. The CDR3 runs 13 residues. The DNA of the CDR3 is TGTGCCGTCCAGGGGGCCCCGCAAGAGACCCAGTACTTC. Translation gives CAVQGAPQETQYF.

This clone was seen only once. The chain recombines TRBV11-3 with TRBJ2-6; 9 bases are shared with TRBD1. Germline-derived CDR1 and CDR2 are SGHNT and YENEEA. The CDR3 is 18 amino acids. V shed 5 bases, J shed 2 bases, and the junction held 10 bases outside the gene matches. CDR3 nucleotides: TGTGCCAGCAGCCTGGGACAGGGTTACCCTGCTGGGGCCAACGTCCTGACTTTC. This gives the protein CASSLGQGYPAGANVLTF. Filled out from reference TRBV11-3 and TRBJ2-6, the complete variable domain reads EAGVVQSPRYKIIEKKQPVAFWCNPISGHNTLYWYLQNLGQGPELLIRYENEEAVDDSQLPKDRFSAERLKGVDSTLKIQPAELGDSAVYLCASSLGQGYPAGANVLTFGAGSRLTVL.

The genes are TRBV18 and TRBJ2-7, with 9 bases matching TRBD1. The germline V gene has CDR1 KGHSH and CDR2 LQKENI. Trimming cost V 3 bases and J 6 bases; bases outside gene matches: 9. CDR3 length: 15 residues. CDR3 sequence: CASSPTGQGQSEQYF. In nucleotides, the CDR3 is TGTGCCAGCTCACCTACGGGACAGGGTCAAAGCGAGCAGTACTTC.

This sequence joins TRBV12-5 and TRBJ2-2; D remains unclear. Deletions cut 2 bases from V and 4 bases from J, with 11 bases between. CDR1 and CDR2 from the germline V gene are LGHNT and FRNRAP. There are 15 residues in the CDR3. In nucleotides, the CDR3 is TGTGCTAGTGGTTTGCCCCAGGTGGGCACCGGGGAGCTGTTTTTT. This encodes CASGLPQVGTGELFF.

Comment on this clone: The sample carries other DNA sequences with the same CDR3. The rearrangement links TRBV20-1 to TRBJ2-3; D possibly corresponds to TRBD2 (7 bases). V was cut by 7 bases and J by 6 bases, with 11 bases left in between. Germline-derived CDR1 and CDR2 are DFQATT and SNEGSKA (reference sequence). There are 11 residues in the CDR3. Here the CDR3 DNA reads TGCAGTGGAAGGGGGGGGGATACGCAGTATTTT. Amino acids: CSGRGGDTQYF.

This rearrangement joins TRBV18 to TRBJ1-1; 9 bases agree with TRBD1. J lost 1 base, V lost 3 bases, and 6 bases had no gene match. The CDR3 is made up of 16 amino acids. The germline V gene has CDR1 KGHSH and CDR2 LQKENI. The CDR3 spells CASSPGYRGQNTEAFF. In nucleotides, the CDR3 is TGTGCCAGCTCACCGGGTTACAGGGGGCAGAACACTGAAGCTTTCTTT.

The rearrangement joins TRBV7-8 to TRBJ2-7; D not certain. Germline values: CDR1 SGHVS, CDR2 FQNEAQ. The ends were cut back, 5 bases at V and 9 bases at J, with 17 bases in the middle. The CDR3 is 13 residues long. The CDR3 bases are TGTGCCAGCAGCCTGCCGGTCCCGGTTTGGCAGTACTTC. It codes for CASSLPVPVWQYF. Based on the CDR3 plus reference TRBV7-8 and TRBJ2-7, the full variable domain is GAGVSQSPRYKVAKRGQDVALRCDPISGHVSLFWYQQALGQGPEFLTYFQNEAQLDKSGLPSDRFFAERPEGSVSTLKIQRTQQEDSAVYLCASSLPVPVWQYFGPGTRLTVT.

This rearrangement joins TRBV27 to TRBJ2-7, with D possibly matching TRBD2 (5 bases). Trimming pared 10 bases from V and 7 bases from J, leaving 23 bases between. The CDR3 totals 14 residues. Germline CDR1 is MNHEY and CDR2 is SMNVEV (reference sequence). The CDR3 sequence is CATRRQTAPGEQYF. The CDR3 region has the DNA TGTGCCACCCGACGCCAAACAGCACCGGGAGAGCAGTACTTC.

The gene calls are TRBV5-1 and TRBJ2-7; possibly TRBD2 for D (6 bases). Germline loops: CDR1 SGHRS, CDR2 YFSETQ. V was clipped by 1 base and J by 5 bases, with 13 bases between them. There are 14 residues in the CDR3. In DNA, the CDR3 is TGCGCCAGCAGCTTGAGGGGCGGGGTCGACGAGCAGTACTTC. This codes for CASSLRGGVDEQYF.

The chain links TRBV2 to TRBJ1-2; tentative D call: TRBD1 (5 bases). The V end was cut by 7 bases, the J end by 1 base, with 10 bases between. CDR1 is SNHLY and CDR2 is FYNNEI in the germline V gene. The CDR3 runs to 13 residues. CDR3 in DNA: TGTGCCAGCATAAAAGGGGTTAACTATGGCTACACCTTC. Translating gives CASIKGVNYGYTF.

In this sample, this clone turned up a few times. The gene calls are TRBV6-5 and TRBJ2-7, with D hard to call. The ends were cut back, 7 bases at V and 7 bases at J, with 17 bases in the middle. This CDR3 region has 13 residues. Germline V gene sequence: CDR1 MNHEY, CDR2 SVGAGI. CDR3 sequence (DNA): TGTGCCAGCACGTCTCGACACCAATGGGAGCAGTACTTC. Encoded protein: CASTSRHQWEQYF.

The rearrangement links TRBV4-1 to TRBJ1-1, with 8 bases lining up with TRBD1. V trimming: 6 bases; J trimming: 3 bases; junction bases outside the gene matches: 9. Germline assignment: CDR1 MGHRA and CDR2 YSYEKL. This CDR3 has 15 residues. CDR3 nucleotide sequence: TGCGCCAGCAGGCAACCGACAGGGGCTGACACTGAAGCTTTCTTT. Protein: CASRQPTGADTEAFF.

The chain carries TRBV11-2 and TRBJ1-1; no clear D. The CDR3 consists of 14 residues. Germline assignment: CDR1 SGHAT and CDR2 FQNNGV. V was shortened by 5 bases and J by 5 bases, with 15 bases between the two germline ends. Here the CDR3 reads CASSQRASETEAFF. In DNA form, the CDR3 reads TGTGCCAGCAGCCAGAGGGCCTCCGAAACTGAAGCTTTCTTT.

The chain combines TRBV6-5 with TRBJ2-3; 7 nucleotides match TRBD2. CDR3 length: 14 residues. V was pared by 5 bases and J by 4 bases, with 6 bases of the junction left unmatched. Per germline, CDR1 MNHEY and CDR2 SVGAGI. The CDR3 region has the DNA TGTGCCAGCAGTCCGAGCGGGGCCCCAGATACGCAGTATTTT. Amino acid sequence: CASSPSGAPDTQYF.

The chain couples TRBV4-1 to TRBJ2-5; D is perhaps TRBD1 (5 bases). The germline gives CDR1 MGHRA, CDR2 YSYEKL. Trimming left V 0 bases short and J 2 bases short, with 10 bases between. The CDR3 contains 15 residues. For the CDR3, the DNA is TGCGCCAGCAGCCAAGACCGGACACCTCAAGAGACCCAGTACTTC. This gives the protein CASSQDRTPQETQYF.